Listed below are T cell receptor beta chains from one sample, sequenced in a study of cytomegalovirus exposure and HLA in healthy donors. TCRdb's table, derived via immunoSEQ multiplex PCR, lists solely in-frame clones and lacks some. The sample lists almost 200,000 clones; over 75% were seen once. Sequencing input: PBMCs. These receptors were collected from a woman in her forties or fifties in good health and CMV-seronegative. Both conserved end residues are part of each CDR3. The order of the fields is D gene, clone size, V gene, J gene, CDR3 DNA, CDR3 protein. The D gene is left open where the match is weak. Clone sizes are given selectively: once, few, many, or a class where the clone is expanded.

d_gene: TRBD2
abundance: NA
v_gene: TRBV6-1
j_gene: TRBJ2-7
CDR3nt: TGTGCCAGCAGGACGTTAGCGGGAGGGCCGCACGAGCAGTACTTC
CDR3aa: CASRTLAGGPHEQYF

d_gene: TRBD1
abundance: NA
v_gene: TRBV14
j_gene: TRBJ2-1
CDR3nt: TGTGCCAGCAGCCTTCAGACAGGGGGGGCTAATGAGCAGTTCTTC
CDR3aa: CASSLQTGGANEQFF

d_gene: NA
abundance: NA
v_gene: TRBV7-2
j_gene: TRBJ2-3
CDR3nt: TGTGCCAGCAGCTCAGAAGGGGGATTACGCACAGATACGCAGTATTTT
CDR3aa: CASSSEGGLRTDTQYF

d_gene: TRBD2
abundance: NA
v_gene: TRBV10-1
j_gene: TRBJ2-7
CDR3nt: TGCGCCAGCAGTGAACCTAGCGGGGGGAGGTACGAGCAGTACTTC
CDR3aa: CASSEPSGGRYEQYF

d_gene: TRBD2
abundance: NA
v_gene: TRBV18
j_gene: TRBJ2-1
CDR3nt: TGTGCCAGCTCACCACTTCTAGCGGGAGTCGGGGAGCAGTTCTTC
CDR3aa: CASSPLLAGVGEQFF

d_gene: NA
abundance: few
v_gene: TRBV25-1
j_gene: TRBJ1-5
CDR3nt: TGTGCCAGCAGTGACCCGGGGAGCAATCAGCCCCAGCATTTT
CDR3aa: CASSDPGSNQPQHF

d_gene: NA
abundance: NA
v_gene: TRBV6-1
j_gene: TRBJ1-1
CDR3nt: TGTGCCAGCAGTGGGGGGGGCTGGGGGGGTGAAGCTTTCTTT
CDR3aa: CASSGGGWGGEAFF

d_gene: NA
abundance: NA
v_gene: TRBV5-1
j_gene: TRBJ2-7
CDR3nt: TGCGCCAGCAGCTTGGACAGGGTCGGCGAGCAGTACTTC
CDR3aa: CASSLDRVGEQYF

d_gene: NA
abundance: few
v_gene: TRBV29-1
j_gene: TRBJ2-5
CDR3nt: TGCAGCGTTGCCCCAGGACTACTCCAAGAGACCCAGTACTTC
CDR3aa: CSVAPGLLQETQYF

d_gene: NA
abundance: NA
v_gene: TRBV4-3
j_gene: TRBJ2-7
CDR3nt: TGCGCCAGCAGCCAAGGTCAGGGTTCCTACGAGCAGTACTTC
CDR3aa: CASSQGQGSYEQYF

d_gene: NA
abundance: NA
v_gene: TRBV6-4
j_gene: TRBJ1-1
CDR3nt: TGTGCCAGCAGTCAACACTATAGGAACACTGAAGCTTTCTTT
CDR3aa: CASSQHYRNTEAFF

d_gene: NA
abundance: NA
v_gene: TRBV18
j_gene: TRBJ1-1
CDR3nt: TGTGCCAGCTCACCAAGAGGTTCTGAAGCTTTCTTT
CDR3aa: CASSPRGSEAFF

d_gene: NA
abundance: NA
v_gene: TRBV7-2
j_gene: TRBJ2-7
CDR3nt: TGTGCCAGCAGCTCTGGCTGGGAGCAGTACTTC
CDR3aa: CASSSGWEQYF

d_gene: TRBD1
abundance: NA
v_gene: TRBV5-4
j_gene: TRBJ1-2
CDR3nt: TGTGCTACGACAGGGGACGACTATGGCTACACCTTC
CDR3aa: CATTGDDYGYTF

d_gene: NA
abundance: NA
v_gene: TRBV30
j_gene: TRBJ2-1
CDR3nt: TGTGCCTGGAGTGTACGGACTAATGAGCAGTTCTTC
CDR3aa: CAWSVRTNEQFF

d_gene: TRBD2
abundance: NA
v_gene: TRBV7-9
j_gene: TRBJ2-5
CDR3nt: TGTGCCAGCAGCACCGCCGGGACTAGCGGGAGCGGGGAGACCCAGTACTTC
CDR3aa: CASSTAGTSGSGETQYF

d_gene: TRBD1
abundance: NA
v_gene: TRBV29-1
j_gene: TRBJ1-4
CDR3nt: TGCAGCGTCCTGGGGGGGAGGGAGACAGGGGGCAGTAATGAAAAACTGTTTTTT
CDR3aa: CSVLGGRETGGSNEKLFF

d_gene: TRBD1
abundance: NA
v_gene: TRBV5-6
j_gene: TRBJ2-1
CDR3nt: TGTGCCAGCAGCTTGGGGGACAGCAGCTACAATGAGCAGTTCTTC
CDR3aa: CASSLGDSSYNEQFF

d_gene: NA
abundance: NA
v_gene: TRBV2
j_gene: TRBJ2-7
CDR3nt: TGTGCCAGCAGTGAAGCGCGCCTCCTAGTCGAGCAGTACTTC
CDR3aa: CASSEARLLVEQYF

d_gene: NA
abundance: NA
v_gene: TRBV30
j_gene: TRBJ1-6
CDR3nt: TGTGCCTGGAGCCCTCCCCCGGGGAGAGGTTCACCCCTCCACTTT
CDR3aa: CAWSPPPGRGSPLHF

d_gene: TRBD1
abundance: NA
v_gene: TRBV28
j_gene: TRBJ2-7
CDR3nt: TGTGCCAGCAGTATCGGGACAGGTTACTACGAGCAGTACTTC
CDR3aa: CASSIGTGYYEQYF

d_gene: NA
abundance: NA
v_gene: TRBV29-1
j_gene: TRBJ2-1
CDR3nt: TGCAGCGTTGCACTAGGGGGAAACTACTACAATGAGCAGTTCTTC
CDR3aa: CSVALGGNYYNEQFF

d_gene: NA
abundance: NA
v_gene: TRBV7-8
j_gene: TRBJ2-3
CDR3nt: TGTGCCAGCAGCTTAGTCTCACAGGTGCGGGGTACGCAGTATTTT
CDR3aa: CASSLVSQVRGTQYF

d_gene: TRBD2
abundance: NA
v_gene: TRBV19
j_gene: TRBJ2-1
CDR3nt: TGTGCCAGTAGTATAATGGCTAGCGGGAGGCGTAATGAGCAGTTCTTC
CDR3aa: CASSIMASGRRNEQFF

d_gene: NA
abundance: once
v_gene: TRBV5-1
j_gene: TRBJ2-2
CDR3nt: TGCGCCAGCAGCTTCCTCCAGGAGGCGAACACCGGGGAGCTGTTTTTT
CDR3aa: CASSFLQEANTGELFF

d_gene: TRBD1
abundance: few
v_gene: TRBV9
j_gene: TRBJ2-3
CDR3nt: TGTGCCAGCAGCTCCCAAGGGGGCGGAACAGATACGCAGTATTTT
CDR3aa: CASSSQGGGTDTQYF

d_gene: TRBD2
abundance: NA
v_gene: TRBV27
j_gene: TRBJ2-1
CDR3nt: TGTGCCAGCAGCCCCCCCCGGGGGGGAGGTCCTAACTCCTACAATGAGCAGTTCTTC
CDR3aa: CASSPPRGGGPNSYNEQFF

d_gene: TRBD1
abundance: NA
v_gene: TRBV2
j_gene: TRBJ2-1
CDR3nt: TGTGCCAGCAGGTGGGACAGGGACAATGAGCAGTTCTTC
CDR3aa: CASRWDRDNEQFF

d_gene: NA
abundance: NA
v_gene: TRBV2
j_gene: TRBJ1-3
CDR3nt: TGTGCCAGCCAACGACGGGGGGGCTCTGGAAACACCATATATTTT
CDR3aa: CASQRRGGSGNTIYF

d_gene: NA
abundance: once
v_gene: TRBV5-4
j_gene: TRBJ2-1
CDR3nt: TGTGCCAGCAGCTTGGGCGGGAGTACGGGACAAGAGCAGTTCTTC
CDR3aa: CASSLGGSTGQEQFF

d_gene: TRBD2
abundance: NA
v_gene: TRBV7-2
j_gene: TRBJ2-7
CDR3nt: TGTGCCAGCAGCGCCCTTCAAGCGGGACGACGGGAGCAGTACTTC
CDR3aa: CASSALQAGRREQYF

d_gene: TRBD2
abundance: once
v_gene: TRBV29-1
j_gene: TRBJ2-1
CDR3nt: TGCAGCGCGAGGACCCGGCTAGCGGACAATGAGCAATTCTTC
CDR3aa: CSARTRLADNEQFF

d_gene: TRBD2
abundance: once
v_gene: TRBV28
j_gene: TRBJ2-7
CDR3nt: TGTGCCAGCAGCTCCGGGACTAGCGGGATGAAAACCTACGAGCAGTACTTC
CDR3aa: CASSSGTSGMKTYEQYF

d_gene: TRBD1
abundance: NA
v_gene: TRBV27
j_gene: TRBJ2-7
CDR3nt: TGTGCCAGCAGTTACAGGACAGGGGGATTGGTTATCGAGCAGTACTTC
CDR3aa: CASSYRTGGLVIEQYF

d_gene: TRBD2
abundance: NA
v_gene: TRBV13
j_gene: TRBJ2-1
CDR3nt: TGTGCCAGCAGCTACCGGACTAGCGGGAGGACCCTTATAGGTTTTGAGCAGTTCTTC
CDR3aa: CASSYRTSGRTLIGFEQFF

d_gene: NA
abundance: NA
v_gene: TRBV5-1
j_gene: TRBJ2-1
CDR3nt: TGCGCCAGCAGCCGAGGAGGGATGGAGTTCTTC
CDR3aa: CASSRGGMEFF

d_gene: NA
abundance: NA
v_gene: TRBV28
j_gene: TRBJ1-5
CDR3nt: TGTGCCAGCAGTTTCGAGTATAGCAATCAGCCCCAGCATTTT
CDR3aa: CASSFEYSNQPQHF

d_gene: TRBD2
abundance: NA
v_gene: TRBV5-1
j_gene: TRBJ2-3
CDR3nt: TGCGCCAGCAGCTTGGCCCTTACTAGCGGTTCTAGCACAGATACGCAGTATTTT
CDR3aa: CASSLALTSGSSTDTQYF

d_gene: NA
abundance: NA
v_gene: TRBV6-5
j_gene: TRBJ1-4
CDR3nt: TGTGCCAGCAGTCGCGGCGGGGACAATGAAAAACTGTTTTTT
CDR3aa: CASSRGGDNEKLFF

d_gene: TRBD2
abundance: few
v_gene: TRBV28
j_gene: TRBJ2-7
CDR3nt: TGTGCCAGCAACCGGGGGAGTGCGGGGGGCGAGCAGTACTTC
CDR3aa: CASNRGSAGGEQYF

d_gene: TRBD1
abundance: NA
v_gene: TRBV5-1
j_gene: TRBJ1-4
CDR3nt: TGCGCCAGCAGCCTTGACTGGACAGGGGGGGAAAAACTGTTTTTT
CDR3aa: CASSLDWTGGEKLFF

d_gene: NA
abundance: NA
v_gene: TRBV19
j_gene: TRBJ2-7
CDR3nt: TGTGCCCCAAGCATGGGGGCGGACAGCTCCTACGAGCAGTACTTC
CDR3aa: CAPSMGADSSYEQYF

d_gene: TRBD1
abundance: NA
v_gene: TRBV27
j_gene: TRBJ2-7
CDR3nt: TGTGCCAGCAGTGGGACAGCCTACGAGCAGTACTTC
CDR3aa: CASSGTAYEQYF

d_gene: TRBD2
abundance: NA
v_gene: TRBV11-3
j_gene: TRBJ2-5
CDR3nt: TGTGCCAGCAGCTCCTTCGGGGGGGAAGAGACCCAGTACTTC
CDR3aa: CASSSFGGEETQYF

d_gene: NA
abundance: NA
v_gene: TRBV2
j_gene: TRBJ1-2
CDR3nt: TGTGCCAGCAGAGTGAGCGGCGGAGATGGCTACACCTTC
CDR3aa: CASRVSGGDGYTF

d_gene: NA
abundance: NA
v_gene: TRBV5-8
j_gene: TRBJ1-1
CDR3nt: TGTGCCAGCAGCTTTAGGGCCGAACCCGACAGGACGAACACTGAAGCTTTCTTT
CDR3aa: CASSFRAEPDRTNTEAFF

d_gene: TRBD2
abundance: NA
v_gene: TRBV6-1
j_gene: TRBJ2-7
CDR3nt: TGTGCCAGCAGTGACTGGACCGGGACTAGCGGCTCCTACGAGCAGTACTTC
CDR3aa: CASSDWTGTSGSYEQYF

d_gene: NA
abundance: NA
v_gene: TRBV11-2
j_gene: TRBJ1-5
CDR3nt: TGTGCCAGCAGCTTAGGGTCCGGGGGTTCGGCCCAGCATTTT
CDR3aa: CASSLGSGGSAQHF

d_gene: TRBD1
abundance: NA
v_gene: TRBV5-1
j_gene: TRBJ2-2
CDR3nt: TGCGCCAGCAGCCCCGGGACAGGGGGCACCCAAGGTGTCGTCGGGGAGCTGTTTTTT
CDR3aa: CASSPGTGGTQGVVGELFF

d_gene: NA
abundance: NA
v_gene: TRBV19
j_gene: TRBJ1-1
CDR3nt: TGTGCCAGTAGCGTCACAGGGCCCATGAACACTGAAGCTTTCTTT
CDR3aa: CASSVTGPMNTEAFF

d_gene: NA
abundance: few
v_gene: TRBV20-1
j_gene: TRBJ1-1
CDR3nt: TGCAGTGCTCAAAAACTAGAGGAAGCTTTCTTT
CDR3aa: CSAQKLEEAFF

d_gene: TRBD2
abundance: NA
v_gene: TRBV5-1
j_gene: TRBJ2-3
CDR3nt: TGCGCCAGCAGCTCACAAGGACTAGCGGGAAGGACAGATACGCAGTATTTT
CDR3aa: CASSSQGLAGRTDTQYF

d_gene: TRBD2
abundance: once
v_gene: TRBV28
j_gene: TRBJ2-7
CDR3nt: TGTGCCAGCAGCTCGCCGGGACTAGCGGGAGGAGGGTTCGAGCAGTACTTC
CDR3aa: CASSSPGLAGGGFEQYF

d_gene: TRBD2
abundance: NA
v_gene: TRBV6-1
j_gene: TRBJ2-7
CDR3nt: TGTGCCAGCAGGGGGACTAGCTTTTACGAGCAGTACTTC
CDR3aa: CASRGTSFYEQYF

d_gene: NA
abundance: NA
v_gene: TRBV28
j_gene: TRBJ2-5
CDR3nt: TGTGCCAGCAGTTTTGTAGCGGTCGGGACCCAGTACTTC
CDR3aa: CASSFVAVGTQYF

d_gene: TRBD1
abundance: once
v_gene: TRBV28
j_gene: TRBJ2-2
CDR3nt: TGTGCCAGCAGAGCTCAGGGGGCGGGACGGACCGGGGAGCTGTTTTTT
CDR3aa: CASRAQGAGRTGELFF

d_gene: NA
abundance: NA
v_gene: TRBV10-3
j_gene: TRBJ1-2
CDR3nt: TGTGCCATCAACGCGGACTGGGACTATGGCTACACCTTC
CDR3aa: CAINADWDYGYTF

d_gene: NA
abundance: NA
v_gene: TRBV7-9
j_gene: TRBJ2-7
CDR3nt: TGTGCCAGCAGCTGGGGCGGCAGTGCCTACGAGCAGTACTTC
CDR3aa: CASSWGGSAYEQYF

d_gene: TRBD1
abundance: NA
v_gene: TRBV5-1
j_gene: TRBJ1-5
CDR3nt: TGCGCCAGCAGCTTGGAGGGGACAGGGGCCCAGCCCCAGCATTTT
CDR3aa: CASSLEGTGAQPQHF

d_gene: NA
abundance: NA
v_gene: TRBV7-6
j_gene: TRBJ1-5
CDR3nt: TGTGCCAGCAGCCCCCAGTCCAATCAGCCCCAGCATTTT
CDR3aa: CASSPQSNQPQHF